This T cell receptor beta chain was captured in a study of blood T cell repertoires in COVID-19. Study-wide background: Italy, Spain and the United States were the sources of the convalescent and acute COVID-19 samples.

Sequencing used immunoSEQ multiplex PCR; TCRdb keeps in-frame clones, though not all of them. This table has about 80,000 clones, 75% to 85% appearing once. This clone came up once. V lost 4 bases to trimming and J lost 8 bases; unmatched junction nucleotides: 8. There are 15 residues in the CDR3. Germline CDR1 reads SNHLY; CDR2 reads FYNNEI. The sample comprised peripheral blood. The receptor was derived from a man in his fifties or sixties with COVID-19, enrolled during active disease. This chain joins TRBV2 and TRBJ2-2; TRBD2 aligns across 9 bases. The CDR3 region has the DNA TGTGCCAGCAGTGTAGTTAGCGGGAGCGGTGGGGAGCTGTTTTTT. Its translation is CASSVVSGSGGELFF.